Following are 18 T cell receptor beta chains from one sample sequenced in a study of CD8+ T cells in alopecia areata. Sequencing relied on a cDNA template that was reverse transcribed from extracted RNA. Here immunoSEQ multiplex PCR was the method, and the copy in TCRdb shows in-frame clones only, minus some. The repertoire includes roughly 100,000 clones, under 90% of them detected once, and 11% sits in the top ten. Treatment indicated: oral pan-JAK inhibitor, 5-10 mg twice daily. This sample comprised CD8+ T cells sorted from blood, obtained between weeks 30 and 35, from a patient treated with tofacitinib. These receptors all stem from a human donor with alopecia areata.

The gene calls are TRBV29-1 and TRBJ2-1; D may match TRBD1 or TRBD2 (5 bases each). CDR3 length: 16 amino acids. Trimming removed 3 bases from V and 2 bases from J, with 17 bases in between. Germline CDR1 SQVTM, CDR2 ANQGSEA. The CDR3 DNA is TGCAGCGTTGAGGGGGTAGGGAGTGGAACCTACAATGAGCAGTTCTTC. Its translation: CSVEGVGSGTYNEQFF.

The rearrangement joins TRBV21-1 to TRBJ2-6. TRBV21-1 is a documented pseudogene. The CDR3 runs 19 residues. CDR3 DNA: TGTGCCAGCAGCAAAGTGATATCGACCTCTCGCTCTGGGGCCAACGTCCTGACTTTC. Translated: CASSKVISTSRSGANVLTF.

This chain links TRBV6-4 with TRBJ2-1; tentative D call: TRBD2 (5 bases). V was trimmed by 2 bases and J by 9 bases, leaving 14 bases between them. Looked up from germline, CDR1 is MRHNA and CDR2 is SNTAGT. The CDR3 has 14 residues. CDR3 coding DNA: TGTGCCAGCAGTGACGCGGGCGAACACGGTGAGCAGTTCTTC. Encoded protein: CASSDAGEHGEQFF.

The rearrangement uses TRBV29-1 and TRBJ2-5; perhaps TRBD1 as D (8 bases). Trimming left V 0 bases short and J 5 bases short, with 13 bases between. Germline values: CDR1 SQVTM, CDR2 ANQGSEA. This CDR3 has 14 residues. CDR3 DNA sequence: TGCAGCGTTGAAGAAGGACAGGGAGGGGAGACCCAGTACTTC. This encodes CSVEEGQGGETQYF.

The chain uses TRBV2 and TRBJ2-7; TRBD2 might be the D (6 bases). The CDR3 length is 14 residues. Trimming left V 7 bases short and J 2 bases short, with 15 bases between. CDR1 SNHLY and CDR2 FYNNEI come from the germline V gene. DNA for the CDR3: TGTGCCAGCAACTTGGGACTTCACCCCTACGAGCAGTACTTC. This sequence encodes CASNLGLHPYEQYF.

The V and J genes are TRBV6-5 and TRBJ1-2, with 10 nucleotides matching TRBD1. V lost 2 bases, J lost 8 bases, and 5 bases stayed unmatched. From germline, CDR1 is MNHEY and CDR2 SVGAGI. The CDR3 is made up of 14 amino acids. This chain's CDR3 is CASSYETGGRGYTF. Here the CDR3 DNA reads TGTGCCAGCAGTTACGAGACAGGGGGCCGGGGCTACACCTTC.

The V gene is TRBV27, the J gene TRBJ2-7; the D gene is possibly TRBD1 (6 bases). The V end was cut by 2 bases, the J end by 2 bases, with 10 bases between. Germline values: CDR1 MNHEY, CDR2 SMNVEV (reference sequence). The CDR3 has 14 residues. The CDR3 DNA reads TGTGCCAGCAGTTTAACTACAGGGACCTACGAGCAGTACTTC. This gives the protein CASSLTTGTYEQYF.

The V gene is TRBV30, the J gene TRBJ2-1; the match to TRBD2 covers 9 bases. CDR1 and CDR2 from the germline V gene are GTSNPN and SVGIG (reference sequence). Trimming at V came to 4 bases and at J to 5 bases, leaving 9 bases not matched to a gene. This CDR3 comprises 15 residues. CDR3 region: CAWTLFRGGDNEQFF. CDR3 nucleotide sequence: TGTGCCTGGACCCTATTTCGCGGGGGGGACAATGAGCAGTTCTTC.

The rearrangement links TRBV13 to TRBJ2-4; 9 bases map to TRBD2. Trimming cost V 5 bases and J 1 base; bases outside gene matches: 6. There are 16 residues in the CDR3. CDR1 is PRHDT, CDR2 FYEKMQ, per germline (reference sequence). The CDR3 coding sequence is TGTGCCAGCAGCGCCGGACTAGCGACGGCCAAAAACATTCAGTACTTC. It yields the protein CASSAGLATAKNIQYF.

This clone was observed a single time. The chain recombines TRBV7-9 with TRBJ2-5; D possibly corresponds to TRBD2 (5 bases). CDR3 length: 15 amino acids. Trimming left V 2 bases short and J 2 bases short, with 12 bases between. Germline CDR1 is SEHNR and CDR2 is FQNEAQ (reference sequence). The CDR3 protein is CASSLLGESQETQYF. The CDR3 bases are TGTGCCAGCAGCTTATTGGGAGAATCTCAAGAGACCCAGTACTTC.

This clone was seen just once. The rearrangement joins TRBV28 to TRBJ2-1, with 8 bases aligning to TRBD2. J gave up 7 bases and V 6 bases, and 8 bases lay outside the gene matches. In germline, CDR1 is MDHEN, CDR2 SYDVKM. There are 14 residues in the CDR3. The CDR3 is CASRDGLARNEQFF. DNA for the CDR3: TGTGCCAGCAGAGACGGACTAGCTAGGAATGAGCAGTTCTTC.

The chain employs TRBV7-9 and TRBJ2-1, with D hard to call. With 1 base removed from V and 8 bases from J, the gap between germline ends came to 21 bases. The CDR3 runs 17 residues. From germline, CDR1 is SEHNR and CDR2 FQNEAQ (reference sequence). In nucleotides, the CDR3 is TGTGCCAGCAGCTTAGACGTCTACGGAGCACCCATCGATGAGCAGTTCTTC. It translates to CASSLDVYGAPIDEQFF.

The CDR3 loop is CASSLRAGGDQPQHF. The CDR3 DNA reads as TGTGCCAGCAGTTTAAGGGCAGGGGGTGATCAGCCCCAGCATTTT. The chain carries TRBV27 and TRBJ1-5, with 7 bases that match TRBD1. The CDR3 length is 15 residues. CDR1 MNHEY and CDR2 SMNVEV come from the germline V gene (reference sequence). After removal of 2 bases from V and 5 bases from J, the junction contained 6 bases not matched to a gene.

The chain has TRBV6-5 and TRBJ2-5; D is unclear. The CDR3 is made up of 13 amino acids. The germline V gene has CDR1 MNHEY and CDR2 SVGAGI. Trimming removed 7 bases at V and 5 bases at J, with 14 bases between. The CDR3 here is CASNPENWETQYF. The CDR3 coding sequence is TGTGCCAGCAACCCCGAGAACTGGGAGACCCAGTACTTC.

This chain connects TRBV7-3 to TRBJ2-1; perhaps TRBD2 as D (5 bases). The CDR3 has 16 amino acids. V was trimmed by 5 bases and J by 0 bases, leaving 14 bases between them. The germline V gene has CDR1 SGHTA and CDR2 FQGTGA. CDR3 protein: CASSPDGESSYNEQFF. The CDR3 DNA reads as TGTGCCAGCAGCCCTGATGGGGAGAGCTCCTACAATGAGCAGTTCTTC.

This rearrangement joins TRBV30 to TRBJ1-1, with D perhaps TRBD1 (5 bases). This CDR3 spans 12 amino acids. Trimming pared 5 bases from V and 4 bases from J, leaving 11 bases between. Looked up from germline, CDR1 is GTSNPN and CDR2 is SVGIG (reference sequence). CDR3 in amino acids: CAWGGSATEAFF. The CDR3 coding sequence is TGTGCCTGGGGGGGATCTGCCACTGAAGCTTTCTTT.

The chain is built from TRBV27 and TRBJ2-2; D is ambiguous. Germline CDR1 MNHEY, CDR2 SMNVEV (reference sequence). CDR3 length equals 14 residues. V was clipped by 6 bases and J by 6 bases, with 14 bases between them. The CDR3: CASSRGPSPGELFF. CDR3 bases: TGTGCCAGCAGCCGAGGCCCGTCACCCGGGGAGCTGTTTTTT.

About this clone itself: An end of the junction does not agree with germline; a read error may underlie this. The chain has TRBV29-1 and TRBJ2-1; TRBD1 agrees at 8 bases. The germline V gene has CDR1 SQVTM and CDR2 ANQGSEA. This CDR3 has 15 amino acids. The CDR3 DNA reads TGCAGCGTTGATGGAATACCAGGGGGCTACGATGAGCAGTTCTTC. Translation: CSVDGIPGGYDEQFF.